This T cell receptor beta chain was captured in a study of blood T cell repertoires in COVID-19. Original analysis: The authors estimated nucleated cell counts from reference gene primer amplification. The method was immunoSEQ multiplex PCR; TCRdb's version includes in-frame clones alone and lacks a portion of them. V and J calls and clone size come straight from that table; D and trimming were deduced from the DNA. Among a few hundred thousand clones listed, 80% to 90% were seen once. Material for sequencing was peripheral blood. This receptor was obtained from a woman in her forties or fifties with acute or convalescent COVID-19.

Written as DNA, the CDR3 is TGCAGCGTTCGGACAGGGGGGGGGAATTCACCCCTCCACTTT. Its protein is CSVRTGGGNSPLHF. The chain is built from TRBV29-1 and TRBJ1-6; 10 nucleotides match TRBD1. CDR3 length: 14 residues. J was trimmed by 7 bases and V by 5 bases; bases with no gene match: 5. Germline CDR1 reads SQVTM; CDR2 reads ANQGSEA.